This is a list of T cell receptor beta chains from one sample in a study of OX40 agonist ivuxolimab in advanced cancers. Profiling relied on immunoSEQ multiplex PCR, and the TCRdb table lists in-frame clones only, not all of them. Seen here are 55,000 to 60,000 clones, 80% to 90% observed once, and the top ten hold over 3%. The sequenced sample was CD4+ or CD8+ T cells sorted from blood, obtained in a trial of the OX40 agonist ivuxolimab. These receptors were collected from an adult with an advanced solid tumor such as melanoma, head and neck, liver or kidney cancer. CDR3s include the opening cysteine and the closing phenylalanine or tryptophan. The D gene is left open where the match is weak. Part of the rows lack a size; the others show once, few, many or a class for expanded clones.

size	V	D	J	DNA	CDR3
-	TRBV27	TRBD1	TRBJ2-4	TGTGCCAGCAGCGGGACAGGGATAAACATTCAGTACTTC	CASSGTGINIQYF
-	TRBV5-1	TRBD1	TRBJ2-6	TGCGCCAGCAGCTTGACCCCGGGACAGGGGTTAATAGGTGCTGGGGCCAACGTCCTGACTTTC	CASSLTPGQGLIGAGANVLTF
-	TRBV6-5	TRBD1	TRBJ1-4	TGTGCCAGCACTCTCGACAGGGTCAATGAAAAACTGTTTTTT	CASTLDRVNEKLFF
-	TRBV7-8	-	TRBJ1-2	TGTGCCAGCAGCTTAAGTGAAGGGGGTGATGGCTACACCTTC	CASSLSEGGDGYTF
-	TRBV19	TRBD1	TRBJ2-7	TGTGCCAGTAGCCAACAGGGGGCTGGCCTGCTCGAGCAGTACTTC	CASSQQGAGLLEQYF
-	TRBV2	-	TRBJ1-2	TGTGCCAGCACGGGTTTCTATGGCTACACCTTC	CASTGFYGYTF
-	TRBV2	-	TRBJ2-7	TGTGCCAGCTCGAAGGACGGCTCCTACGAGCAGTACTTC	CASSKDGSYEQYF
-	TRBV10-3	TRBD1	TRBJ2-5	TGTGCCACCTGCCAGGGGGCCGGAGAGACCCAGTACTTC	CATCQGAGETQYF
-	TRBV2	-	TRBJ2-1	TGTGCCAGCAGTGAAGGGGGGGCCGACAATGAGCAGTTCTTC	CASSEGGADNEQFF
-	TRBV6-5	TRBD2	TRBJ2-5	TGTGCCAGCAGCCCCCTCTTTAGCGGGCAAGAGACCCAGTACTTC	CASSPLFSGQETQYF
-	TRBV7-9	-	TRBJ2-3	TGTGCCAGCAGCCGGGGACTTTTCACAGATACGCAGTATTTT	CASSRGLFTDTQYF
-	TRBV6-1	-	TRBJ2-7	TGTGCCAGCAGACGGGATGTCGGGTCCCTGGGCGAGCAGTACTTC	CASRRDVGSLGEQYF
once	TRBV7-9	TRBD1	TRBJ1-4	TGTGCCAGCAGCCTAGTCGGGACAGGGTCTGAAAAACTGTTTTTT	CASSLVGTGSEKLFF
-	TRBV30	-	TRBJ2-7	TGTGCCTGGAGTGTACAGTACTACGAGCAGTACTTC	CAWSVQYYEQYF
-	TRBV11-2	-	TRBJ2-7	TGTGCCAGCAGCTTGGGACTGAACTACGAGCAGTACTTC	CASSLGLNYEQYF
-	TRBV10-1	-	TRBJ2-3	TGCGCCAGCAGTGAGCGAGTAGCGTACGATACGCAGTATTTT	CASSERVAYDTQYF
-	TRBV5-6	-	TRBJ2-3	TGTGCCAGCAGCTTCCCCGGGGGCGGCACAGATACGCAGTATTTT	CASSFPGGGTDTQYF
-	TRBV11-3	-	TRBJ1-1	TGTGCCAGGTCGGGGGTGGCTTTCTTT	CARSGVAFF
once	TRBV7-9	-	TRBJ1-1	TGTGCCAGCAGCTCTTACCTTAACACTGAAGCTTTCTTT	CASSSYLNTEAFF
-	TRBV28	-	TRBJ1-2	TGTGCCAGCAGGGGGGTCACAAGGGTTGGCTACACCTTC	CASRGVTRVGYTF
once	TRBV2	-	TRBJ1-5	TGTGCCAGCAGGGTGGGGTTATATCAGCCCCAGCATTTT	CASRVGLYQPQHF
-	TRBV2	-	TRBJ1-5	TGTGCCAGCAGTGAAGCTTTCAAGGCCCAGCATTTT	CASSEAFKAQHF
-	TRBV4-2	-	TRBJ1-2	TGTGCCAGCAGCCATCCCTTTGGGGTCTATGGCTACACCTTC	CASSHPFGVYGYTF
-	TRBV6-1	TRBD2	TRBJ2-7	TGTGCCGCCCGAGCGGGATTGGCCCACGAGCAGTACTTC	CAARAGLAHEQYF
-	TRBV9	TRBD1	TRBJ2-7	TGTGCCAGCAGCGTAGTTGTTACAGGGGGCTCTTCCTACGAGCAGTACTTC	CASSVVVTGGSSYEQYF
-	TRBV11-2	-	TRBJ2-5	TGTGCCAGCAGCCCAAGTGGAGAGACCCAGTACTTC	CASSPSGETQYF
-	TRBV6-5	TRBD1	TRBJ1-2	TGTGCCAGCAGTTTAGGTGGACAGGGGTACTATGGCTACACCTTC	CASSLGGQGYYGYTF
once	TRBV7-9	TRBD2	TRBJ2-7	TGTGCCAGCAGCCTTTGGGAGGGTGCATCCTACGAGCAGTACTTC	CASSLWEGASYEQYF
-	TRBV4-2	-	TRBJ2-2	TGTGCCAGCAGCCAAGTCCAAGGGGCAGTCACCGGGGAGCTGTTTTTT	CASSQVQGAVTGELFF
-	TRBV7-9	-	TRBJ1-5	TGTGCCAGCAGCTTAGAATTCGGGCAGCCCCAGCATTTT	CASSLEFGQPQHF
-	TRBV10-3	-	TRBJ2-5	TGTGCCATCAGTGAACGTGAAAACCAAGAGACCCAGTACTTC	CAISERENQETQYF
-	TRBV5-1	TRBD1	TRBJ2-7	TGCGCCAGCAGCTGGACGACAGGGGCCGAGCAGTACTTC	CASSWTTGAEQYF
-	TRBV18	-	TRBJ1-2	TGTGCCAGCTCACCGGCCGGAGGGGTAGGAGGGGGCTACACCTTC	CASSPAGGVGGGYTF
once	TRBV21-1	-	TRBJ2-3	TGTGCCAGCAGCTCAGGGGGCGGGGTAGGCACAGATACGCAGTATTTT	CASSSGGGVGTDTQYF
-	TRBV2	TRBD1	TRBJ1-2	TGTGCCAGCAGTAGGGACAGGGTTAGTGGAATCTATGGCTACACCTTC	CASSRDRVSGIYGYTF
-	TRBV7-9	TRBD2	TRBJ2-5	TGTGCCAGCAGCTTAGGCGGACTAGGGGAGACCCAGTACTTC	CASSLGGLGETQYF